Detailed here is one T cell receptor (beta chain). Antigen specificity is unknown. The CDR3 has 13 residues. The data were taken from a study of T cell responses to AZD1222 COVID-19 vaccine. Study results and caveats: The study reported that nearly half of spike-specific TCRs target unmutated variant regions.

Sequenced by immunoSEQ multiplex PCR; TCRdb stores in-frame clones only, minus some. The table records roughly 100,000 clones, 90% of them present only once. The rearrangement uses TRBV21-1 and TRBJ1-5. TRBV21-1 is termed a pseudogene. The clonotype was recovered from an adult who received the AZD1222 COVID-19 vaccine. The specimen was peripheral blood, collected 28 days after the second AZD1222 dose. The CDR3 sequence: CASSKAGRQPQHF. The CDR3 region has the DNA TGTGCCAGCAGCAAAGCCGGCAGACAGCCCCAGCATTTT.